One and the same sample provided the 26 T cell receptor beta chains below, sequenced in a study of T cell responses to AZD1222 COVID-19 vaccine. Sequencing used immunoSEQ multiplex PCR; TCRdb keeps in-frame clones, though not all of them. The table lists roughly 50,000 clones, approximately 91% of them singletons, with about 5% in the top ten. The sample consisted of peripheral blood, taken 28 days after the second AZD1222 dose. These receptors came from an adult who received the AZD1222 COVID-19 vaccine.

The V and J genes are TRBV7-9 and TRBJ2-7, with TRBD2 matching 7 bases. With V trimmed by 5 bases and J by 1 base, 2 bases remained unmatched. This CDR3 has 13 amino acids. The germline V gene has CDR1 SEHNR and CDR2 FQNEAQ (reference sequence). The CDR3 DNA sequence: TGTGCCAGCAGCCTTAGCGGGTCCTACGAGCAGTACTTC. Protein product: CASSLSGSYEQYF. Full variable domain (rest looked up from reference TRBV7-9 and TRBJ2-7): DTGVSQNPRHKITKRGQNVTFRCDPISEHNRLYWYRQTLGQGPEFLTYFQNEAQLEKSRLLSDRFSAERPKGSFSTLEIQRTEQGDSAMYLCASSLSGSYEQYFGPGTRLTVT.

The chain recombines TRBV6-5 with TRBJ1-1; TRBD1 might be the D (5 bases). Germline loops: CDR1 MNHEY, CDR2 SVGAGI. V lost 4 bases and J lost 5, with 14 bases in between. The CDR3 is 14 amino acids. This CDR3 is CASSFTEGRTEAFF. The CDR3, as DNA: TGTGCCAGCAGTTTCACCGAGGGACGGACTGAAGCTTTCTTT.

The CDR3 loop is CASSQDGLARVEQFF. Here the CDR3 DNA reads TGCGCCAGCAGCCAAGATGGACTGGCCAGGGTGGAGCAGTTCTTC. The V gene is TRBV4-3, the J gene TRBJ2-1, with D perhaps given as TRBD1 or TRBD2 (5 bases each). Trimming took 0 bases from V and 10 from J, leaving 16 bases between them. The CDR3 is 15 residues long. Germline V gives CDR1 LGHNA, CDR2 YSLEER.

This chain uses TRBV27 with TRBJ2-2; D possibly corresponds to TRBD1 (7 bases). CDR3 length: 16 amino acids. CDR1 is MNHEY and CDR2 is SMNVEV in the germline V gene (reference sequence). Between the trimmed V and J ends, which lost 6 bases and 0 bases, there was a span of 14 bases. The CDR3 spells CASRFGGGANTGELFF. The CDR3, as DNA: TGTGCCAGCAGATTTGGAGGGGGCGCGAACACCGGGGAGCTGTTTTTT.

This clone was counted a few times. J is TRBJ1-1 and V is TRBV6-5; tentative D call: TRBD1 (5 bases). V was trimmed by 5 bases and J by 4 bases, leaving 17 bases between them. The CDR3 consists of 15 residues. Germline V gene data show CDR1 as MNHEY and CDR2 as SVGAGI. The CDR3 nucleotides are TGTGCCAGCAGTCTTATTGTAGGGGAGGGCACTGAAGCTTTCTTT. This sequence encodes CASSLIVGEGTEAFF.

The gene calls are TRBV7-2 and TRBJ2-4, with no clear D. V lost 6 bases and J 7 bases, leaving 10 bases between the germline ends. The germline V gene has CDR1 SGHTA and CDR2 FQGNSA. This CDR3 comprises 12 residues. The CDR3 is CASSSQANIQYF. CDR3 DNA sequence: TGTGCCAGCAGTTCCCAGGCCAACATTCAGTACTTC.

This rearrangement joins TRBV6-5 to TRBJ2-7; D is unresolved. The CDR3 has 15 amino acids. Germline lookup yields CDR1 MNHEY and CDR2 SVGAGI. V lost 6 bases, J lost 5 bases, and 20 bases lay in between. The CDR3 is CASRPPGQSINEQYF. CDR3 DNA: TGTGCCAGCAGGCCCCCGGGCCAATCAATCAACGAGCAGTACTTC.

The chain joins TRBV5-1 to TRBJ1-3; D call uncertain. V lost 1 base, J lost 1 base, and 15 bases lay in between. The CDR3 consists of 17 residues. Germline CDR1 reads SGHRS; CDR2 reads YFSETQ. This CDR3 reads CASSLSYPGGSGNTIYF. CDR3 in DNA: TGCGCCAGCAGCTTGTCCTACCCGGGAGGATCTGGAAACACCATATATTTT.

V and J are TRBV3-1 (or the pseudogene TRBV3-2) and TRBJ2-7; maybe TRBD2 (5 bases). Germline assignment: CDR1 LGHDT and CDR2 YNNKEL (reference sequence). The CDR3 totals 13 residues. V was clipped by 1 base and J by 5 bases, with 9 bases between them. The CDR3 bases are TGTGCCAGCAGCCAAGGGGTAGCGCACGAGCAGTACTTC. Translated: CASSQGVAHEQYF.

The rearrangement joins TRBV6-6 to TRBJ1-1, with 10 bases lining up with TRBD1. Per germline, CDR1 MNHNY and CDR2 SVGAGI (reference sequence). The CDR3 loop spans 14 amino acids. Trimming cost V 8 bases and J 0 bases; bases outside gene matches: 3. This CDR3 reads CASGDRGMNTEAFF. CDR3 bases: TGTGCCAGCGGGGACAGGGGAATGAACACTGAAGCTTTCTTT.

Details on this clone: The junction does not match germline at one end; this may be a read error. The CDR3 spells CAISEGRDLFLPRW. The CDR3 DNA is TGTGCCATCAGTGAAGGCAGGGACCTCTTCTTACCCCGTTGG. V gene TRBV10-3 combines with J gene TRBJ1-5, with a weak D call TRBD1 (5 bases). The CDR3 covers 14 residues. Germline CDR1 and CDR2: ENHRY and SYGVKD.

This chain links TRBV12-3 or TRBV12-4 with TRBJ1-1; D is undetermined. Trimming cost V 6 bases and J 2 bases, with 4 bases left between them. The CDR3 covers 11 residues. The CDR3 loop is CASRRNTEAFF. The CDR3 bases are TGTGCCAGCAGAAGAAACACTGAAGCTTTCTTT.

CDR3 in DNA: TGTGCCAGCACTGGGACAGGGCCAATTAGCACCGGGGAGCTGTTTTTT. Its translation is CASTGTGPISTGELFF. V usage is TRBV27 and J usage is TRBJ2-2, with 9 bases identical to TRBD1. Germline trimming cut 7 bases from V and 4 bases from J; bases unmatched to any gene: 10. Germline CDR1 is MNHEY and CDR2 is SMNVEV (reference sequence). This CDR3 spans 16 amino acids.

The rearrangement joins TRBV7-8 to TRBJ1-4, with D unclear. CDR1 and CDR2 from the germline V gene are SGHVS and FQNEAQ. The CDR3 has 15 amino acids. Deletions cut 3 bases from V and 3 bases from J, with 11 bases between. In nucleotides, the CDR3 is TGTGCCAGCAGCTTCTCGGGCGGATCTAATGAAAAACTGTTTTTT. Translated, it gives CASSFSGGSNEKLFF.

This rearrangement joins TRBV11-2 to TRBJ1-3; 9 nucleotides agree with TRBD1. The CDR3 consists of 14 residues. CDR1 is SGHAT, CDR2 FQNNGV, per germline. Trimming at V came to 5 bases and at J to 4 bases, leaving 3 bases not matched to a gene. The CDR3: CASSKGTGGNTIYF. The CDR3 DNA is TGTGCCAGCAGCAAGGGGACAGGGGGAAACACCATATATTTT.

V gene TRBV5-4 combines with J gene TRBJ2-1; 8 positions match TRBD2. V lost 4 bases to trimming and J lost 1 base; unmatched junction nucleotides: 4. This CDR3 is built from 15 residues. Germline V gene data show CDR1 as SGHNT and CDR2 as YYREEE (reference sequence). CDR3 nucleotides: TGTGCCAGCAGCCGGACTAGCACATCCTACAATGAGCAGTTCTTC. Its protein is CASSRTSTSYNEQFF.

The chain has TRBV7-7 and TRBJ2-1, with 11 bases lining up with TRBD2. Looked up from germline, CDR1 is SSHAT and CDR2 is FNYEAQ (reference sequence). Trimming at V came to 5 bases and at J to 4 bases, leaving 7 bases not matched to a gene. The length of the CDR3 is 16 residues. CDR3 sequence (DNA): TGTGCCAGCAGCGAAACTAGCGGGAGAGGATACAATGAGCAGTTCTTC. The encoded protein is CASSETSGRGYNEQFF. Based on the CDR3 plus reference TRBV7-7 and TRBJ2-1, the full variable domain is GAGVSQSPRYKVTKRGQDVTLRCDPISSHATLYWYQQALGQGPEFLTYFNYEAQPDKSGLPSDRFSAERPEGSISTLTIQRTEQRDSAMYRCASSETSGRGYNEQFFGPGTRLTVL.

This chain links TRBV6-5 with TRBJ2-5, with D tentatively TRBD1 (6 bases). Trimming pared 2 bases from V and 4 bases from J, leaving 14 bases between. Germline V lookup: CDR1 MNHEY, CDR2 SVGAGI. This CDR3 spans 15 amino acids. In nucleotides, the CDR3 is TGTGCCAGCAGTTACCCGGGACAAGAAGGAGAGACCCAGTACTTC. Translated: CASSYPGQEGETQYF.

DNA for the CDR3: TGTGCCAGCTCACTCAACAGGGTTGAATCGACTAATGAAAAACTGTTTTTT. Protein: CASSLNRVESTNEKLFF. The V and J genes are TRBV18 and TRBJ1-4; the D gene is possibly TRBD1 (6 bases). The V gene's germline CDR1 is KGHSH and CDR2 LQKENI. V lost 4 bases and J 2 bases, leaving 17 bases between the germline ends. The CDR3 sequence is 17 residues long.

J is TRBJ1-1 and V is TRBV7-9, with D uncertain. V dropped 3 bases and J dropped 9 bases, with 14 bases sitting between them. The germline V gene has CDR1 SEHNR and CDR2 FQNEAQ (reference sequence). This CDR3 has 13 residues. The CDR3 protein is CASSLGRDRQAFF. CDR3 nucleotides: TGTGCCAGCAGCTTGGGTCGAGATAGGCAAGCTTTCTTT.

The CDR3 bases are TGTGCCAGTAGTCTTCCTGGGAACCCAACTAATGAAAAACTGTTTTTT. This codes for CASSLPGNPTNEKLFF. The V and J genes are TRBV19 and TRBJ1-4, with D uncertain. Deletions cut 5 bases from V and 0 bases from J, with 13 bases between. Germline loops: CDR1 LNHDA, CDR2 SQIVND (reference sequence). The CDR3 sequence is 16 residues long.

The chain recombines TRBV2 with TRBJ1-3, with TRBD1 matching over 7 bases. Germline values: CDR1 SNHLY, CDR2 FYNNEI. V trimming: 7 bases; J trimming: 3 bases; junction bases outside the gene matches: 3. The CDR3 consists of 13 residues. DNA of the CDR3: TGTGCCAGCACAACAGGGGTTGGAAACACCATATATTTT. Encoded protein: CASTTGVGNTIYF.

The sample holds one count of this clone. V gene TRBV11-2 combines with J gene TRBJ2-5; D may correspond to TRBD1 or TRBD2 (5 bases each). With 3 bases removed from V and 5 bases from J, the gap between germline ends came to 10 bases. Germline CDR1 SGHAT, CDR2 FQNNGV. The CDR3 is 13 amino acids. CDR3 in DNA: TGTGCCAGCAGCTTCTGGGGGTCTGAGACCCAGTACTTC. It yields the protein CASSFWGSETQYF.

The chain is built from TRBV19 and TRBJ2-3; 11 bases match TRBD1. Per germline, CDR1 LNHDA and CDR2 SQIVND (reference sequence). This CDR3 has 18 amino acids. V trimming: 5 bases; J trimming: 7 bases; junction bases outside the gene matches: 17. The CDR3 spells CASSSQRSDRGRHYTQYF. CDR3 nucleotide sequence: TGTGCCAGTAGTTCTCAACGATCGGACAGGGGGCGTCATTATACGCAGTATTTT.

This clone occurred a few times. The chain links TRBV9 to TRBJ1-3; D may be TRBD1 (6 bases). The germline gives CDR1 SGDLS, CDR2 YYNGEE. V dropped 3 bases and J dropped 1 base, with 14 bases sitting between them. The CDR3 loop spans 16 amino acids. The CDR3 DNA follows: TGTGCCAGCAGCGGTAGACAGGATCATTCTGGAAACACCATATATTTT. It is translated as CASSGRQDHSGNTIYF.

This clone showed up just a few times. The chain is built from TRBV6-6 and TRBJ1-3; TRBD1 might be the D (5 bases). V lost 0 bases and J lost 0, with 9 bases in between. Germline assignment: CDR1 MNHNY and CDR2 SVGAGI (reference sequence). This CDR3 has 16 amino acids. The CDR3 loop reads CASSYSTGGSGNTIYF. The CDR3 DNA is TGTGCCAGCAGTTACTCGACGGGGGGCTCTGGAAACACCATATATTTT.